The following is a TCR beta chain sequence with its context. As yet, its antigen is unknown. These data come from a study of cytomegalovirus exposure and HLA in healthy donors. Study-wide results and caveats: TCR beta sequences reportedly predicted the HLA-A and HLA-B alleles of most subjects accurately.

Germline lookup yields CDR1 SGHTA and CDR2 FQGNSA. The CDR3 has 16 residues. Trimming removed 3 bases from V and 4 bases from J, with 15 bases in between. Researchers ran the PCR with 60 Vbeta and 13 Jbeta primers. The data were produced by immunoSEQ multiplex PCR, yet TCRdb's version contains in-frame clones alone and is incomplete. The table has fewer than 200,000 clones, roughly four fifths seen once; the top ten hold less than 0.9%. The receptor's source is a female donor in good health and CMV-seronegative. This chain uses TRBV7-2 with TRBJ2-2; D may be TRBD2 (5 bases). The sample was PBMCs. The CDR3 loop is CASSFAPRVGTGELFF. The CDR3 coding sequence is TGTGCCAGCAGCTTCGCGCCGAGGGTGGGCACCGGGGAGCTGTTTTTT.